These 5 T cell receptor beta chains originate from one sample sequenced in a study of control samples from healthy donors and cancer patients. Assay used: immunoSEQ multiplex PCR; TCRdb lists only in-frame clones, some missing. The sample comprises 130,000 or so clones, roughly 92% of which are singletons, and roughly 6% rests with the top ten. The sequenced material came from blood. The receptors derive from a young man in good health.

J is TRBJ1-1 and V is TRBV4-2, with a possible D match to TRBD1 (5 bases). Germline CDR1 is LGHNA and CDR2 is YNFKEQ. The CDR3 spans 11 residues. With 3 bases removed from V and 11 bases from J, the gap between germline ends came to 10 bases. This CDR3 reads CASSQQGEAFF. CDR3 nucleotides: TGTGCCAGCAGCCAGCAGGGTGAGGCTTTCTTT.

This chain's CDR3 is CASSLGAGQQETQYF. The CDR3 bases are TGTGCCAGCAGCTTAGGGGCGGGACAGCAAGAGACCCAGTACTTC. V gene TRBV11-2 combines with J gene TRBJ2-5; tentatively, D is TRBD1 (7 bases). This CDR3 contains 15 residues. V was pared by 1 base and J by 2 bases, with 11 bases between. From germline, CDR1 is SGHAT and CDR2 FQNNGV. The full variable domain, in which reference TRBV11-2 and TRBJ2-5 provide the parts outside the CDR3, is EAGVAQSPRYKIIEKRQSVAFWCNPISGHATLYWYQQILGQGPKLLIQFQNNGVVDDSQLPKDRFSAERLKGVDSTLKIQPAKLEDSAVYLCASSLGAGQQETQYFGPGTRLLVL.

The rearrangement links TRBV9 to TRBJ2-2; TRBD2 agrees at 8 bases. There are 15 residues in the CDR3. Losses at the gene ends were 2 bases for V and 2 bases for J; bases not matched to a gene: 2. CDR1 is SGDLS and CDR2 is YYNGEE in the germline V gene. DNA for the CDR3: TGTGCCAGCAGCGTTCGGGGGGGAAACACCGGGGAGCTGTTTTTT. Translation gives CASSVRGGNTGELFF.

The genes are TRBV5-4 and TRBJ2-2; 7 nucleotides line up with TRBD1. Losses at the gene ends were 3 bases for V and 4 bases for J; bases not matched to a gene: 9. The germline gives CDR1 SGHNT, CDR2 YYREEE (reference sequence). The CDR3 sequence is 16 residues long. CDR3: CASSSPGQPSTGELFF. The CDR3 DNA sequence: TGTGCCAGCAGCTCCCCGGGACAGCCGAGCACCGGGGAGCTGTTTTTT. The variable domain in full, with the rest retrieved from reference TRBV5-4 and TRBJ2-2, is ETGVTQSPTHLIKTRGQQVTLRCSSQSGHNTVSWYQQALGQGPQFIFQYYREEENGRGNFPPRFSGLQFPNYSSELNVNALELDDSALYLCASSSPGQPSTGELFFGEGSRLTVL.

J is TRBJ2-1 and V is TRBV5-1, with TRBD2 identical over 9 bases. CDR1 and CDR2 from the germline V gene are SGHRS and YFSETQ. The CDR3 runs 16 residues. With 2 bases clipped from V and 6 bases from J, the junction kept 9 bases outside the gene matches. The CDR3 region is CASSLGVRGGRNEQFF. CDR3 bases: TGCGCCAGCAGCTTAGGTGTGCGGGGGGGCCGCAATGAGCAGTTCTTC.